The table lists the clone carrying this TCR beta chain with many counts. This specimen comes from a study of T cells in Graves' hyperthyroidism and ophthalmopathy. The CDR3 contains 13 residues. CDR1 is MNHEY, CDR2 SVGAGI, per germline. The germline V and J ends were trimmed by 0 bases and 7 bases, with 7 bases remaining between them. TCR beta CDR3 sequences were amplified from RNA transcripts. Using the HTBI primer set, a first-round RT-PCR was run on the TCR CDR3. MiXCR was run by TCRdb on the multiplex PCR reads, yielding one entry per CDR3 protein. Here the sample spans about 520,000 distinct CDR3 sequences, approximately 25% being singletons.

Material for sequencing was blood. The chain joins TRBV6-5 to TRBJ1-5; no reliable D call. The receptor was derived from a woman in her thirties with Graves' ophthalmopathy. The CDR3 region has the DNA TGTGCCAGCAGTTACTCGAGATCCCAGCCCCAGCATTTT. Its translation: CASSYSRSQPQHF.